This entry features one TCR beta chain sequence. Its binding antigen is unknown. No base quality values were provided; no much bigger clone lies one nucleotide off. These data belong to a study of T cell changes during pregnancy in multiple sclerosis (dated by TCRdb to between 2018 and 2020). A note on the overall study: In women with multiple sclerosis, the researchers looked at how the T cell repertoire shifted as pregnancy progressed.

Library prep was done by the immunoSEQ multiplex PCR assay. As stored in TCRdb, this immuneACCESS dataset retains in-frame rearrangements with V and J assigned. A fraction of the clones does not appear; measured against another copy, unresolved V genes explain less than half of the discrepancy, and the remainder lacks a known reason. Present in this sample are 40,000 to 60,000 clones, 80% to 95% of which were seen just once. Just under 1% of the sample is taken by the ten largest. There are 16 amino acids in the CDR3, from cysteine to phenylalanine inclusive. Just the 48-base CDR3 DNA is kept, in frame starting at base 1. The germline V gene provides CDR1 KGHSH and CDR2 LQKENI. Relative to germline, V is missing 6 bases and J is missing 6 bases, with 11 bases of the junction outside any gene match.

The sample consisted of peripheral blood, taken after pregnancy. The chain employs TRBV18 and TRBJ1-6; 7 central nucleotides agree with TRBD1. This receptor was identified in a female donor with multiple sclerosis, enrolled in a pregnancy study. The DNA is TGTGCCAGCTCCCCCTTGACAGGGACAGTTAATTCACCCCTCCACTTT. Its product reads: CASSPLTGTVNSPLHF.